Below, 30 T cell receptor beta chains from the same sample are listed, as sequenced in a study of blood T cell repertoires in COVID-19. Produced via immunoSEQ multiplex PCR; TCRdb's table is partial and in-frame only. Of fewer than 300,000 clones in the sample, 81% were seen once. The sample consisted of peripheral blood. The receptors derive from a woman aged 60 to 75 with active or convalescent COVID-19.

This rearrangement joins TRBV5-1 to TRBJ2-7; D not certain. Per the germline V gene, CDR1 is SGHRS and CDR2 is YFSETQ. The CDR3 has 14 amino acids. V lost 0 bases to trimming and J lost 0 bases, with 7 bases between them. The DNA of the CDR3 is TGCGCCAGCAGCTTGGTGTCCCTCTCCTACGAGCAGTACTTC. Translation gives CASSLVSLSYEQYF.

The chain uses TRBV19 and TRBJ2-3, with 10 bases identical to TRBD2. In germline, CDR1 is LNHDA, CDR2 SQIVND (reference sequence). Unmatched junction bases numbered 6, after V lost 3 bases and J lost 0 bases. The CDR3 runs to 17 residues. The CDR3 DNA reads as TGTGCCAGTAGTATGCAAGCGGGGGGGCCAAGCACAGATACGCAGTATTTT. It is translated as CASSMQAGGPSTDTQYF. The full variable domain, completed using reference TRBV19 and TRBJ2-3, is DGGITQSPKYLFRKEGQNVTLSCEQNLNHDAMYWYRQDPGQGLRLIYYSQIVNDFQKGDIAEGYSVSREKKESFPLTVTSAQKNPTAFYLCASSMQAGGPSTDTQYFGPGTRLTVL.

The CDR3: CASSLDRGFPYEQYF. CDR3 nucleotide sequence: TGTGCCAGCAGTTTGGACAGGGGGTTTCCCTACGAGCAGTACTTC. The V gene is TRBV27, the J gene TRBJ2-7; 10 nucleotides match TRBD1. The CDR3 spans 15 residues. CDR1 MNHEY and CDR2 SMNVEV come from the germline V gene (reference sequence). J lost 2 bases, V lost 3 bases, and 4 bases had no gene match.

Only a few counts were recorded for this clone. The chain links TRBV5-1 to TRBJ1-2; no definite D call. Germline assignment: CDR1 SGHRS and CDR2 YFSETQ. Trimming took 2 bases from V and 4 from J, leaving 18 bases between them. This CDR3 region has 16 residues. The CDR3 here is CASSFARAGTIYGYTF. For the CDR3, the DNA is TGCGCCAGCAGCTTCGCGCGGGCAGGTACTATCTATGGCTACACCTTC.

This chain's CDR3 is CSAGTVNTGELFF. In DNA, the CDR3 is TGCAGCGCCGGGACAGTTAACACCGGGGAGCTGTTTTTT. V gene TRBV29-1 combines with J gene TRBJ2-2; TRBD1 matches 7 bases. Germline V gene data show CDR1 as SQVTM and CDR2 as ANQGSEA. After removal of 7 bases from V and 2 bases from J, the junction contained 4 bases not matched to a gene. The CDR3 is 13 amino acids.

This chain links TRBV3-1 (or the pseudogene TRBV3-2) with TRBJ2-7, with 7 nucleotides matching TRBD1. V shed 1 base and J 6 bases; nucleotides not matched to a gene: 6. Germline V gene data show CDR1 as LGHDT and CDR2 as YNNKEL (reference sequence). The CDR3 loop spans 14 amino acids. Here the CDR3 DNA reads TGTGCCAGCAGCCAAGGGACAGGTTCGAGCGAGCAGTACTTC. Residues: CASSQGTGSSEQYF.

V and J are TRBV6-5 and TRBJ2-7, with 11 bases fitting TRBD2. The length of the CDR3 is 16 residues. The V and J ends lost 1 base and 7 bases, in that order; junction bases with no gene match: 9. In germline, CDR1 is MNHEY, CDR2 SVGAGI. CDR3 sequence reads: CASSYLAGGTPREQYF. In nucleotides, the CDR3 is TGTGCCAGCAGTTACTTAGCGGGGGGGACCCCCCGGGAGCAGTACTTC.

The DNA of the CDR3 is TGTGCCAGCAGCTTGGGGACAGATGGAAACACCATATATTTT. Translation gives CASSLGTDGNTIYF. The rearrangement uses TRBV5-5 and TRBJ1-3, with D perhaps TRBD1 (6 bases). CDR1 is SGHKS and CDR2 is YYEKEE in the germline V gene (reference sequence). The CDR3 has 14 amino acids. V was clipped by 0 bases and J by 3 bases, with 7 bases between them.

V and J are TRBV10-3 and TRBJ1-1, with 7 bases that match TRBD1. This CDR3 has 14 amino acids. V shed 4 bases and J 1 base; nucleotides not matched to a gene: 3. Looked up from germline, CDR1 is ENHRY and CDR2 is SYGVKD. Here the CDR3 reads CAISVGTANTEAFF. In DNA, the CDR3 is TGTGCCATCAGTGTAGGGACAGCGAACACTGAAGCTTTCTTT.

V and J are TRBV3-1 (or the pseudogene TRBV3-2) and TRBJ2-3; D gene uncertain. The CDR3 runs to 13 residues. Germline lookup yields CDR1 LGHDT and CDR2 YNNKEL (reference sequence). Trimming shortened V by 1 base and J by 10 bases, and 12 bases separated the two germline ends. CDR3 nucleotides: TGTGCCAGCAGCCAAGGTGGGCGCCAAGCGCAGTATTTT. Its protein product is CASSQGGRQAQYF.

J is TRBJ2-3 and V is TRBV14, with D perhaps TRBD1 (6 bases). The CDR3 has 16 amino acids. Germline V CDR1 and CDR2: SGHDN, FVKESK. Trimming took 5 bases from V and 1 from J, leaving 16 bases between them. The CDR3 sequence: CASSTTGPFRTDTQYF. CDR3 nucleotides: TGTGCCAGCAGCACGACAGGACCGTTCCGCACAGATACGCAGTATTTT.

This clone occurred once. The chain combines TRBV14 with TRBJ2-4, with 8 bases identical to TRBD2. The V gene end was trimmed by 1 base and the J gene end by 0 bases; junction bases not matched to a gene: 5. This CDR3 is 17 amino acids long. Per germline, CDR1 SGHDN and CDR2 FVKESK. In DNA, the CDR3 is TGTGCCAGCAGCCAAGGACTAGCGAAACTAGCCAAAAACATTCAGTACTTC. Translation: CASSQGLAKLAKNIQYF.

The chain uses TRBV18 and TRBJ1-1, with D possibly being TRBD1 (6 bases). The CDR3 length is 15 residues. The ends were cut back, 3 bases at V and 0 bases at J, with 11 bases in the middle. Germline V CDR1 and CDR2: KGHSH, LQKENI. The CDR3, as DNA: TGTGCCAGCTCACCTCAAGGACAGTTGAACACTGAAGCTTTCTTT. Residues: CASSPQGQLNTEAFF.

V and J are TRBV6-6 and TRBJ1-4; no clear D gene. CDR3 length: 14 amino acids. The ends were cut back, 2 bases at V and 4 bases at J, with 8 bases in the middle. Germline values: CDR1 MNHNY, CDR2 SVGAGI (reference sequence). Here the CDR3 reads CASSYMGSNEKLFF. The CDR3, as DNA: TGTGCCAGCAGTTACATGGGCAGTAATGAAAAACTGTTTTTT.

This chain connects TRBV7-9 to TRBJ2-1; 7 nucleotides line up with TRBD1. The CDR3 totals 14 residues. The trim removed 2 bases at V and 8 bases at J, leaving 6 bases unmatched. Germline CDR1 SEHNR, CDR2 FQNEAQ (reference sequence). The CDR3 here is CASSLSAQGDEQFF. Written as DNA, the CDR3 is TGTGCCAGCAGCTTAAGCGCGCAGGGGGATGAGCAGTTCTTC.

This chain connects TRBV10-3 to TRBJ2-7; tentative D call: TRBD2 (5 bases). Germline lookup yields CDR1 ENHRY and CDR2 SYGVKD. Trimming shortened V by 3 bases and J by 0 bases, and 18 bases separated the two germline ends. The CDR3 has 17 amino acids. The CDR3 sequence: CAISDPGRGTSSYEQYF. The CDR3 nucleotides read TGTGCCATCAGTGACCCCGGTCGGGGAACGAGCTCCTACGAGCAGTACTTC.

The chain links TRBV30 to TRBJ1-6, with D perhaps matching TRBD1 (6 bases). The CDR3 loop spans 18 amino acids. In germline, CDR1 is GTSNPN, CDR2 SVGIG (reference sequence). Trimming removed 1 base at V and 10 bases at J, with 26 bases between. The CDR3 here is CAWSGGILRDNLGSPLHF. The CDR3 DNA follows: TGTGCCTGGAGTGGGGGCATTTTACGGGACAACTTGGGGTCACCCCTCCACTTT. Drawing the rest from reference TRBV30 and TRBJ1-6, the complete variable domain is SQTIHQWPATLVQPVGSPLSLECTVEGTSNPNLYWYRQAAGRGLQLLFYSVGIGQISSEVPQNLSASRPQDRQFILSSKKLLLSDSGFYLCAWSGGILRDNLGSPLHFGNGTRLTVT.

The rearrangement joins TRBV6-2 or TRBV6-3 to TRBJ1-1, with D unresolved. The V end was cut by 3 bases, the J end by 0 bases, with 11 bases between. Germline CDR1 and CDR2: MNHEY and SVGEGT. The CDR3 loop spans 15 amino acids. The CDR3 protein is CASSYGRLVNTEAFF. The CDR3, as DNA: TGTGCCAGCAGTTATGGGAGACTCGTGAACACTGAAGCTTTCTTT.

This chain joins TRBV9 and TRBJ1-1, with a possible D match to TRBD1 (6 bases). The CDR3 has 15 residues. Looked up from germline, CDR1 is SGDLS and CDR2 is YYNGEE. Deletions cut 4 bases from V and 0 bases from J, with 13 bases between. The CDR3 nucleotides are TGTGCCAGCAGCCGGGACATCTCCATGAACACTGAAGCTTTCTTT. This gives the protein CASSRDISMNTEAFF.

The genes are TRBV7-9 and TRBJ2-2; D might be TRBD1 (5 bases). In germline, CDR1 is SEHNR, CDR2 FQNEAQ (reference sequence). CDR3 length: 17 amino acids. Trimming cost V 2 bases and J 6 bases, with 19 bases left between them. Written as DNA, the CDR3 is TGTGCCAGCAGCTTAAATCATCCAGGTTCAGGGTCCGGGGAGCTGTTTTTT. Amino acids: CASSLNHPGSGSGELFF. The variable domain in full, with the rest retrieved from reference TRBV7-9 and TRBJ2-2, is DTGVSQNPRHKITKRGQNVTFRCDPISEHNRLYWYRQTLGQGPEFLTYFQNEAQLEKSRLLSDRFSAERPKGSFSTLEIQRTEQGDSAMYLCASSLNHPGSGSGELFFGEGSRLTVL.

The chain is built from TRBV5-1 and TRBJ2-5; D is undetermined. Trimming removed 10 bases at V and 5 bases at J, with 15 bases between. The CDR3 runs to 12 residues. Per the germline V gene, CDR1 is SGHRS and CDR2 is YFSETQ. The CDR3, as DNA: TGCGCCTGCGGATCAAACCCCGAGACCCAGTACTTC. This gives the protein CACGSNPETQYF.

The V call is TRBV7-9, the J call TRBJ1-6; D gene ambiguous. V was clipped by 11 bases and J by 9 bases, with 20 bases between them. Germline CDR1 and CDR2: SEHNR and FQNEAQ (reference sequence). The CDR3 loop spans 14 amino acids. The CDR3 loop is CAFEEQGSGSPLHF. CDR3 coding DNA: TGTGCCTTCGAGGAACAAGGGAGCGGTTCACCCCTCCACTTT.

J is TRBJ1-5 and V is TRBV6-2 or TRBV6-3, with a possible D match to TRBD1 (5 bases). Between the trimmed V and J ends, which lost 2 bases and 0 bases, there was a span of 14 bases. Looked up from germline, CDR1 is MNHEY and CDR2 is SVGEGT. The CDR3 is made up of 17 amino acids. CDR3: CASSYLSDMDSNQPQHF. In nucleotides, the CDR3 is TGTGCCAGCAGTTACCTATCGGACATGGATAGCAATCAGCCCCAGCATTTT.

The CDR3 loop is CAWSQGPTEAFF. CDR3 coding DNA: TGTGCCTGGAGCCAGGGTCCCACTGAAGCTTTCTTT. This chain joins TRBV30 and TRBJ1-1; TRBD1 might be the D (5 bases). Germline V CDR1 and CDR2: GTSNPN, SVGIG (reference sequence). Trimming shortened V by 3 bases and J by 4 bases, and 9 bases separated the two germline ends. CDR3 length: 12 residues. Looking up the rest from reference TRBV30 and TRBJ1-1 gives the full variable domain: SQTIHQWPATLVQPVGSPLSLECTVEGTSNPNLYWYRQAAGRGLQLLFYSVGIGQISSEVPQNLSASRPQDRQFILSSKKLLLSDSGFYLCAWSQGPTEAFFGQGTRLTVV.

This clone was seen a single time. The chain couples TRBV7-2 to TRBJ1-1, with D possibly matching TRBD1 (6 bases). Looked up from germline, CDR1 is SGHTA and CDR2 is FQGNSA. The CDR3 is made up of 15 amino acids. V dropped 6 bases and J dropped 1 base, with 15 bases sitting between them. CDR3 protein: CASRQRVTGNTEAFF. The CDR3 DNA reads as TGTGCCAGCAGACAAAGGGTGACAGGGAACACTGAAGCTTTCTTT.

CDR3 region: CASTRSSLTNEKLFF. Written as DNA, the CDR3 is TGTGCCAGCACCCGCTCTAGTCTGACTAATGAAAAACTGTTTTTT. The chain combines TRBV7-2 with TRBJ1-4, with no clear D. Trimming left V 7 bases short and J 2 bases short, with 14 bases between. The CDR3 has 15 amino acids. Germline V gives CDR1 SGHTA, CDR2 FQGNSA.

The rearrangement uses TRBV4-3 and TRBJ1-6; D is possibly TRBD1 (6 bases). Per germline, CDR1 LGHNA and CDR2 YSLEER. The CDR3 contains 16 residues. Trimming took off 5 bases at V and 7 bases at J, with 18 bases between the two ends. This CDR3 is CASSFSSHRANSPLHF. CDR3 in DNA: TGCGCCAGCAGCTTTTCAAGTCACAGGGCGAATTCACCCCTCCACTTT.

This clone has only one observation. The V and J genes are TRBV25-1 and TRBJ1-1, with 9 bases that match TRBD1. This CDR3 region has 14 residues. V dropped 6 bases and J dropped 0; count of bases not matched to a gene: 2. Germline CDR1 and CDR2: MGHDK and SYGVNS. CDR3 sequence: CASRTGGMNTEAFF. CDR3 in DNA: TGTGCCAGCAGGACAGGGGGGATGAACACTGAAGCTTTCTTT.

The V call is TRBV19, the J call TRBJ1-4; 8 bases agree with TRBD1. The CDR3 sequence is 14 residues long. Trimming took 5 bases from V and 5 from J; bases not matched to a gene: 4. Germline CDR1 and CDR2: LNHDA and SQIVND (reference sequence). The DNA for the CDR3 is TGTGCCAGTAGTCGGACAGGGACGAATGAAAAACTGTTTTTT. Translated, it gives CASSRTGTNEKLFF.

This clone was seen only once. The chain uses TRBV27 and TRBJ2-1; 7 positions match TRBD1. The CDR3 spans 18 residues. Germline assignment: CDR1 MNHEY and CDR2 SMNVEV (reference sequence). With 1 base clipped from V and 0 bases from J, the junction kept 9 bases outside the gene matches. The CDR3 region has the DNA TGTGCCAGCAGTTTATATCCCAAACGGGACAGCTCCTACAATGAGCAGTTCTTC. Protein product: CASSLYPKRDSSYNEQFF.